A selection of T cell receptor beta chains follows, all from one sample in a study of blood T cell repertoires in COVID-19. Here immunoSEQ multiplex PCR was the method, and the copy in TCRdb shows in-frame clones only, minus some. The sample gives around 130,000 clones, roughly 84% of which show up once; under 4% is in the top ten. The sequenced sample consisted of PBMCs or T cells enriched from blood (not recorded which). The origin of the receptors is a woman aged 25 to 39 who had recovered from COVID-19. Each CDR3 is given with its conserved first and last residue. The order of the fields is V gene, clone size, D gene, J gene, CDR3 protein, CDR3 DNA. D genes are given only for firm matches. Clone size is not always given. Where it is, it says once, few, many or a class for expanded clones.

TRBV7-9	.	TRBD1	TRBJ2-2	CASSRTGDTGELFF	TGTGCCAGCAGCCGGACAGGGGACACCGGGGAGCTGTTTTTT
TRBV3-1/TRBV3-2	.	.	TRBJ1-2	CASSRGGGTFYGYTF	TGTGCCAGCAGCCGGGGAGGGGGAACTTTTTATGGCTACACCTTC
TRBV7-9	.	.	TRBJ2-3	CASSLRGTGGEAGTDTQYF	TGTGCCAGCAGCTTAAGGGGAACTGGCGGGGAGGCCGGGACAGATACGCAGTATTTT
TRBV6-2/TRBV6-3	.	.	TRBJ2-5	CASSYGQSQETQYF	TGTGCCAGCAGTTACGGGCAGAGCCAAGAGACCCAGTACTTC
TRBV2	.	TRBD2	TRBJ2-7	CASVLLAGAKEQYF	TGTGCCAGCGTTCTACTAGCGGGAGCGAAGGAGCAGTACTTC
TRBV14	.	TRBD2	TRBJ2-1	CASSQAPAGGTNEQFF	TGTGCCAGCAGCCAAGCCCCAGCGGGAGGGACGAATGAGCAGTTCTTC
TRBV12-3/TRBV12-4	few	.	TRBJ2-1	CASSASRNEQFF	TGTGCCAGCAGTGCTTCTAGGAATGAGCAGTTCTTC
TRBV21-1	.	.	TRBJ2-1	CASSKLSRNEQFF	TGTGCCAGCAGCAAACTGAGCCGCAATGAGCAGTTCTTC
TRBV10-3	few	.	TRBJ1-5	CAISDQKQGNQPQHF	TGTGCCATCAGTGATCAGAAACAGGGAAATCAGCCCCAGCATTTT
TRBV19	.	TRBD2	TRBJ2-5	CATRGRDYIQETQYF	TGTGCCACGAGGGGCCGGGACTACATCCAAGAGACCCAGTACTTC
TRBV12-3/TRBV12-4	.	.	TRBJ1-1	CASSLGYSEAFF	TGTGCCAGCAGTTTAGGTTACAGTGAAGCTTTCTTT
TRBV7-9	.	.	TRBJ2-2	CASSPRRGANTGELFF	TGTGCCAGCAGCCCCCGCCGGGGTGCGAACACCGGGGAGCTGTTTTTT
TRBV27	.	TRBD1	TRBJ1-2	CASSLSWDRANYGYTF	TGTGCCAGCAGTTTATCGTGGGACAGGGCGAACTATGGCTACACCTTC
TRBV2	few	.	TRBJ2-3	CASSEGKAFTDTQYF	TGTGCCAGCAGTGAGGGCAAGGCCTTCACAGATACGCAGTATTTT
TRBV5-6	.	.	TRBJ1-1	CASSLLGADTEAFF	TGTGCCAGCAGCTTGCTGGGGGCGGACACTGAAGCTTTCTTT
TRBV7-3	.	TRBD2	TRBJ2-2	CASSLGTSGTGELFF	TGTGCCAGCAGCCTTGGGACTAGCGGAACCGGGGAGCTGTTTTTT
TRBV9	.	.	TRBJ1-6	CASSATGGWKSPLHF	TGTGCCAGCAGCGCTACCGGCGGGTGGAAATCACCCCTCCACTTT
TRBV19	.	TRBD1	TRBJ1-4	CASRRQGATNEKLFF	TGTGCCAGTAGGCGGCAGGGGGCGACTAATGAAAAACTGTTTTTT
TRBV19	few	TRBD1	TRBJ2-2	CASSIGNRGTGELFF	TGTGCCAGTAGTATAGGGAACAGGGGCACCGGGGAGCTGTTTTTT
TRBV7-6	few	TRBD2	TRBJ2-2	CASRRLAGVSTGELFF	TGTGCCAGCAGACGACTAGCGGGAGTATCTACCGGGGAGCTGTTTTTT
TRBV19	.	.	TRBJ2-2	CASSISSGSTGELFF	TGTGCCAGTAGTATAAGTTCGGGTAGTACCGGGGAGCTGTTTTTT
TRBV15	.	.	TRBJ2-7	CATSGAGRVYEQYF	TGTGCCACCAGCGGGGCGGGAAGGGTCTACGAGCAGTACTTC
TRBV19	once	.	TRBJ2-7	CASSIDIQVPYEQYF	TGTGCCAGTAGTATAGATATCCAGGTCCCCTACGAGCAGTACTTC
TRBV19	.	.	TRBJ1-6	CASTGGDGSSYNSPLHF	TGTGCCAGTACCGGAGGAGACGGGAGCTCCTATAATTCACCCCTCCACTTT
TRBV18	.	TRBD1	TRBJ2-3	CASSPGGQGVYTQYF	TGTGCCAGCTCACCAGGCGGACAGGGGGTCTATACGCAGTATTTT
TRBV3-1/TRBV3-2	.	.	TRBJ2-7	CASSQGAGTYEQYF	TGTGCCAGCAGCCAAGGTGCGGGAACCTACGAGCAGTACTTC
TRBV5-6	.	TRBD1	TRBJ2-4	CASSYSTGVEGKNIQYF	TGTGCCAGCAGCTATTCGACAGGGGTGGAGGGCAAAAACATTCAGTACTTC
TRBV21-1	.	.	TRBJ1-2	CASIFTGPILHNYGYTF	TGTGCCAGCATTTTCACAGGACCAATACTACATAACTATGGCTACACCTTC
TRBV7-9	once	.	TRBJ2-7	CASSPPAGPYEQYF	TGTGCCAGCAGCCCCCCGGCGGGACCCTACGAGCAGTACTTC
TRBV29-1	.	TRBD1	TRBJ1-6	CSVEVSQGVGASSPLHF	TGCAGCGTTGAAGTTTCACAGGGGGTCGGTGCGAGTTCACCCCTCCACTTT
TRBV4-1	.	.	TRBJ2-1	CASSQDPGSFYNEQFF	TGCGCCAGCAGCCAAGACCCAGGGTCCTTCTACAATGAGCAGTTCTTC
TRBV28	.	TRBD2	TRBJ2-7	CASTHPLAGGVEQYF	TGTGCCAGCACCCATCCACTAGCGGGAGGGGTCGAGCAGTACTTC
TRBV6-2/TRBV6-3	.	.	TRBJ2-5	CASSYPVTGVETQYF	TGTGCCAGCAGTTACCCGGTGACGGGAGTGGAGACCCAGTACTTC
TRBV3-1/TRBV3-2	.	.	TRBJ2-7	CASSQAPGTGTEQYF	TGTGCCAGCAGCCAAGCCCCGGGCACAGGGACCGAGCAGTACTTC
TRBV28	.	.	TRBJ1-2	CASSPGLGGYTF	TGTGCCAGCAGTCCAGGGTTGGGTGGCTACACCTTC
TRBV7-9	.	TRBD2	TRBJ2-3	CASSLSGSGDTQYF	TGTGCCAGCAGCCTGAGCGGGAGTGGAGATACGCAGTATTTT
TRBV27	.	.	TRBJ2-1	CASSLSSSVVNEQFF	TGTGCCAGCAGTTTATCGTCTAGCGTGGTAAATGAGCAGTTCTTC
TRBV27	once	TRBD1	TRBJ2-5	CASSDPGTGDETQYF	TGTGCCAGCAGTGATCCCGGGACAGGGGATGAGACCCAGTACTTC
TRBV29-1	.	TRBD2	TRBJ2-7	CSVRSGSATYEQYF	TGCAGCGTTCGTAGCGGGAGTGCAACCTACGAGCAGTACTTC
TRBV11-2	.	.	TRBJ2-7	CASSLAWRSSYEQYF	TGTGCCAGCAGCTTAGCATGGCGGAGTTCCTACGAGCAGTACTTC
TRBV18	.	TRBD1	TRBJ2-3	CASSPNYRGDTQYF	TGTGCCAGCTCACCAAATTACAGGGGCGATACGCAGTATTTT
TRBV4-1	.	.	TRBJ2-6	CASSQGGQANSGANVLTF	TGCGCCAGCAGCCAAGGAGGGCAGGCAAACTCTGGGGCCAACGTCCTGACTTTC
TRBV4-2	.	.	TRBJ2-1	CASSPGLYNEQFF	TGTGCCAGCAGCCCAGGGTTGTACAATGAGCAGTTCTTC
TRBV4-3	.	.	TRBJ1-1	CASSRLVQGGTEAFF	TGCGCCAGCAGCCGCTTAGTACAGGGCGGCACTGAAGCTTTCTTT
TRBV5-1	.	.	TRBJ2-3	CASSFGGSTDTQYF	TGCGCCAGCAGCTTTGGAGGGAGCACAGATACGCAGTATTTT
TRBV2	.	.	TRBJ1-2	CASRTGNQDGYTF	TGTGCCAGCAGAACAGGGAATCAAGATGGCTACACCTTC
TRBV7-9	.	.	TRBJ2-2	CASSWPGTLGRSNTGELFF	TGTGCCAGCAGCTGGCCCGGGACTTTAGGCCGTTCGAACACCGGGGAGCTGTTTTTT
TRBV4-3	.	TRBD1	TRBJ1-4	CASSPQTGQGWEKLFF	TGCGCCAGCAGCCCCCAAACGGGACAGGGATGGGAAAAACTGTTTTTT
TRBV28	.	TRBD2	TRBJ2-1	CASTLVRGGPNEQFF	TGTGCCAGCACCCTAGTGCGGGGGGGGCCCAATGAGCAGTTCTTC
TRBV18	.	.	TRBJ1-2	CASSLTVLNYGYTF	TGTGCCAGCTCACTTACGGTGTTAAACTATGGCTACACCTTC
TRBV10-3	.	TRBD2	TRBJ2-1	CAISGRSGSGNEQFF	TGTGCCATCAGTGGTAGGAGCGGGAGTGGGAATGAGCAGTTCTTC
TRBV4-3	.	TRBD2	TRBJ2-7	CASSPSGLAHEQYF	TGCGCCAGCAGCCCCTCGGGACTAGCCCACGAGCAGTACTTC
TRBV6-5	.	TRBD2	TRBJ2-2	CASSLVAGGHGGELFF	TGTGCCAGCAGTTTAGTAGCGGGAGGGCACGGCGGGGAGCTGTTTTTT
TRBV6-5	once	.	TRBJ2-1	CASSTTERGNEQFF	TGTGCCAGCAGCACGACTGAACGGGGCAATGAGCAGTTCTTC
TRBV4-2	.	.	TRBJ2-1	CASSSLATTYNEQFF	TGTGCCAGCAGCTCCCTAGCGACCACCTACAATGAGCAGTTCTTC